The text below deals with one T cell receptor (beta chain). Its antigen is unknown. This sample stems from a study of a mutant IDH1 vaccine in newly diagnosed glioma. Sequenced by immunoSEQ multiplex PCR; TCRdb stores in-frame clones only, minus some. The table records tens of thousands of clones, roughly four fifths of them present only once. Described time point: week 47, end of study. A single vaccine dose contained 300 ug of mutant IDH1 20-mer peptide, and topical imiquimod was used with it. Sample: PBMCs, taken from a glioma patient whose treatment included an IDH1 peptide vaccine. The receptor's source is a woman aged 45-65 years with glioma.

The CDR3 nucleotides are TGTGCCAGCAGTTACTCAGGTCTCAATCAGCCCCAGCATTTT. It specifies CASSYSGLNQPQHF. The chain recombines TRBV6-5 with TRBJ1-5; D uncertain. Trimming stripped 0 bases from V and 3 bases from J, with 6 bases between. The CDR3 runs to 14 residues. Looked up from germline, CDR1 is MNHEY and CDR2 is SVGAGI.